The T cell receptor (beta chain) described here comes from a study of cytomegalovirus exposure and HLA in healthy donors. Study summary: In a later analysis, it was reported that the 110 or so validation repertoires had been produced on the same platform as the 690 or so repertoires belonging to the first cohort. Study-wide results and caveats: The classifier reportedly diagnosed cytomegalovirus status with high specificity and sensitivity. Most TCR sequences showed up rarely, but some public TCRs showed up in many donors. The study listed some 160 cytomegalovirus-associated TCR beta chains.

Sequenced by immunoSEQ multiplex PCR; TCRdb stores in-frame clones only, minus some. In the table there are 150,000 to 200,000 clones, around 80% of which are singletons. Remarks on this clone: Its matching antigen is unknown.

CDR3 length: 15 amino acids. Trimming at V came to 2 bases and at J to 4 bases, leaving 2 bases not matched to a gene. Germline CDR1 reads KGHSH; CDR2 reads LQKENI. This TCR was sampled from a woman aged 25 to 45 in good health and CMV-seronegative. The sample comprised PBMCs. The V and J genes are TRBV18 and TRBJ2-1, with 10 bases that match TRBD1. The CDR3 DNA is TGTGCCAGCTCACCAGGGACAGGGGCATACAATGAGCAGTTCTTC. This codes for CASSPGTGAYNEQFF.